This paragraph reports one T cell receptor (beta chain). Its specificity is unknown. The CDR3 spans 14 residues. Trimming took 1 base from V and 3 from J, leaving 7 bases between them. CDR1 is SGHNT and CDR2 is YYREEE in the germline V gene (reference sequence). This entry belongs to a study of T-cell memory formation after mild COVID-19. Study information: Each donor largely had its own TCR clusters.

From the 5' RACE reads, TCRdb called clonotypes with MiXCR, one entry per CDR3 protein. The data contain tens of thousands of distinct CDR3 sequences, 10% to 15% of them singletons. Study-wide points: CD4+ bias marked clones expanding day 15 to 37, unlike balanced contracting clones.

What was sequenced was PBMCs or a T cell subset sorted from them (not recorded which). This TCR came from a young man who had mild COVID-19 (a few samples of this study predate the infection). Cell type and time point are not known. The rearrangement joins TRBV5-4 to TRBJ2-2; the D is unclear. The CDR3 reads CASSLSSHTGELFF. CDR3 DNA sequence: TGTGCCAGCAGCTTGAGTTCCCACACCGGGGAGCTGTTTTTT. The variable domain in full, completed from reference TRBV5-4 and TRBJ2-2, reads ETGVTQSPTHLIKTRGQQVTLRCSSQSGHNTVSWYQQALGQGPQFIFQYYREEENGRGNFPPRFSGLQFPNYSSELNVNALELDDSALYLCASSLSSHTGELFFGEGSRLTVL.